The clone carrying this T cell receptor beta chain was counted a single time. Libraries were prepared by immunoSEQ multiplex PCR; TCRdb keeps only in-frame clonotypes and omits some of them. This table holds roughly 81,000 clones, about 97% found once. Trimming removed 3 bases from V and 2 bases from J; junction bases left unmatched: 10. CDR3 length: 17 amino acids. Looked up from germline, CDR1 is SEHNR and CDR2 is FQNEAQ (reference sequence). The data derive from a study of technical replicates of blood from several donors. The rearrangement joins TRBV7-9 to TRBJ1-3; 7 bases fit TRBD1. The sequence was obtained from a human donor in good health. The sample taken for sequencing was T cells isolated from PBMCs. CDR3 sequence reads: CASSLGLRRGAGNTIYF. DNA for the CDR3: TGTGCCAGCAGCTTGGGGCTCCGCAGGGGGGCTGGAAACACCATATATTTT.